Listed below are T cell receptor beta chains from one sample, sequenced in a study of blood T cell repertoires in COVID-19. The assay was immunoSEQ multiplex PCR, and TCRdb's table has in-frame clones only and misses some. The table lists hundreds of thousands of clones, about four fifths of them singletons. The sequenced material came from PBMCs or T cells enriched from blood (not recorded which). Receptor source: a man between 40 and 49 years old who had been exposed to COVID-19. Both conserved end residues are part of each CDR3. Each record gives: J gene, clone size, V gene, D gene, CDR3 protein, CDR3 DNA. D genes are given only for firm matches. Clone size is given for some rows only: seen once, a few or many times, or a class if the clone is expanded.

>TRBJ2-1|NA|TRBV5-1|NA
CASSVRGMGDEQFF
TGCGCCAGCAGCGTACGAGGAATGGGTGATGAGCAGTTCTTC
>TRBJ2-1|NA|TRBV12-5|NA
CASGFDPRNEQFF
TGTGCTAGTGGTTTCGATCCGAGGAATGAGCAGTTCTTC
>TRBJ1-5|NA|TRBV7-2|NA
CASSFSNGDQPQHF
TGTGCCAGCAGCTTTTCAAACGGGGATCAGCCCCAGCATTTT
>TRBJ2-3|NA|TRBV24-1|TRBD2
CATGGTSGELADTQYF
TGTGCCACCGGAGGGACTAGCGGGGAGCTCGCAGATACGCAGTATTTT
>TRBJ2-7|NA|TRBV7-3|TRBD2
CASSPRLAGLREQYF
TGTGCCAGCAGCCCACGACTAGCGGGCCTTCGGGAGCAGTACTTC
>TRBJ2-7|NA|TRBV27|NA
CASSRNRAYEQYF
TGTGCCAGTAGTCGGAACAGGGCCTACGAGCAGTACTTC
>TRBJ2-1|NA|TRBV7-2|TRBD2
CASSLGREGTHEQFF
TGTGCCAGCAGCTTAGGACGGGAGGGGACCCATGAGCAGTTCTTC
>TRBJ1-1|NA|TRBV24-1|TRBD1
CATSDNDRVAFF
TGTGCCACCAGTGACAATGACAGGGTTGCTTTCTTT
>TRBJ2-5|NA|TRBV7-8|NA
CASSLVKAVGRKRETQYF
TGTGCCAGCAGCTTAGTTAAGGCAGTTGGGAGGAAGAGGGAGACCCAGTACTTC
>TRBJ1-1|NA|TRBV29-1|NA
CSVLQDEAFF
TGCAGCGTTCTACAGGATGAAGCTTTCTTT
>TRBJ2-3|NA|TRBV5-4|NA
CASRLRIESDTQYF
TGTGCCAGCAGGCTCCGAATTGAGTCAGATACGCAGTATTTT
>TRBJ2-1|NA|TRBV13|NA
CASTWQIYNEQFF
TGTGCCAGCACGTGGCAGATATACAATGAGCAGTTCTTC
>TRBJ2-3|NA|TRBV2|NA
CARLAPSTDTQYF
TGTGCCAGACTAGCCCCTTCCACAGATACGCAGTATTTT
>TRBJ2-1|NA|TRBV27|TRBD1
CASSSNRGMNEQFF
TGTGCCAGCAGTTCGAACAGGGGGATGAATGAGCAGTTCTTC
>TRBJ1-2|NA|TRBV7-7|NA
CASSLADSGDYGYTF
TGTGCTAGCAGCTTAGCGGATTCAGGCGACTATGGCTACACCTTC
>TRBJ1-4|NA|TRBV29-1|TRBD1
CSARTGGNEKLFF
TGCAGCGCCCGGACAGGGGGGAATGAAAAACTGTTTTTT
>TRBJ2-1|NA|TRBV9|NA
CASRAGDPYNEQFF
TGTGCCAGCAGGGCAGGGGACCCCTACAATGAGCAGTTCTTC
>TRBJ2-7|NA|TRBV6-2/TRBV6-3|NA
CASSLLRRPFNEQYF
TGTGCCAGCAGTCTCCTACGCAGGCCCTTCAACGAGCAGTACTTC
>TRBJ1-4|NA|TRBV27|TRBD1
CASSFLTGSEKLFF
TGTGCCAGCAGTTTCCTGACAGGGTCTGAAAAACTGTTTTTT
>TRBJ1-2|NA|TRBV12-3/TRBV12-4|NA
CASSLTGVGYTF
TGTGCCAGCAGTTTAACAGGTGTAGGCTACACCTTC
>TRBJ2-1|NA|TRBV7-8|NA
CASSLSFGNRGEQFF
TGTGCCAGCAGCTTATCCTTTGGCAATAGGGGTGAGCAGTTCTTC
>TRBJ2-7|once|TRBV9|TRBD1
CASSAGQSYEQYF
TGTGCCAGCAGCGCGGGACAGTCCTACGAGCAGTACTTC
>TRBJ2-7|NA|TRBV11-3|NA
CASSEGLLSYEQYF
TGTGCCAGCAGCGAGGGACTTCTATCCTACGAGCAGTACTTC
>TRBJ1-2|NA|TRBV12-3/TRBV12-4|NA
CASSLAQRYGYTF
TGTGCCAGCAGTTTGGCACAACGATATGGCTACACCTTC
>TRBJ2-1|NA|TRBV5-1|NA
CASSFFSGSTYNEQFF
TGCGCCAGCAGCTTCTTTTCCGGGTCAACCTACAATGAGCAGTTCTTC
>TRBJ2-7|NA|TRBV6-1|TRBD2
CASNPGTSGEQYF
TGTGCCAGCAATCCCGGGACTAGTGGCGAGCAGTACTTC
>TRBJ1-1|NA|TRBV24-1|TRBD1
CATSEAGGRFTEAFF
TGTGCCACCTCCGAGGCAGGGGGCCGGTTCACTGAAGCTTTCTTT
>TRBJ2-3|NA|TRBV12-3/TRBV12-4|TRBD2
CASRSGTPDTQYF
TGTGCCAGCAGAAGCGGGACTCCAGATACGCAGTATTTT
>TRBJ2-7|NA|TRBV18|NA
CASSPFDRTYEQYF
TGTGCCAGCTCACCCTTTGACAGAACATACGAGCAGTACTTC
>TRBJ2-7|few|TRBV11-2|NA
CASSRRLRVQSYEQYF
TGTGCCAGCAGCCGGAGGCTGAGGGTCCAGTCCTACGAGCAGTACTTC
>TRBJ2-3|NA|TRBV7-3|TRBD1
CASSLDRVGDTQYF
TGTGCCAGCAGCCTCGACAGGGTTGGGGATACGCAGTATTTT
>TRBJ2-1|NA|TRBV5-1|TRBD2
CASSPAPLSGTVYNEQFF
TGCGCCAGCAGCCCCGCCCCTCTTAGCGGGACGGTTTACAATGAGCAGTTCTTC
>TRBJ2-1|NA|TRBV19|TRBD2
CASIPSGPSNEQFF
TGTGCCAGTATCCCTAGCGGCCCCAGCAATGAGCAGTTCTTC
>TRBJ1-1|NA|TRBV20-1|NA
CSAIEQGSYTEAFF
TGCAGTGCTATTGAACAGGGCAGTTACACTGAAGCTTTCTTT
>TRBJ2-7|NA|TRBV7-2|TRBD2
CASSFTSGGRSYEQYF
TGTGCCAGCAGCTTTACGTCAGGCGGGAGATCCTACGAGCAGTACTTC
>TRBJ2-7|NA|TRBV6-5|TRBD1
CASSLGQGLTYEQYF
TGTGCCAGCAGTTTGGGACAGGGGCTCACCTACGAGCAGTACTTC
>TRBJ2-1|once|TRBV5-1|NA
CASSASGYNEQFF
TGCGCCAGCAGTGCTTCCGGGTACAATGAGCAGTTCTTC
>TRBJ2-7|many|TRBV1|NA
CTIPAGVSYEQYF
TGCACCATACCAGCGGGGGTGAGCTACGAGCAGTACTTC
>TRBJ1-3|NA|TRBV12-3/TRBV12-4|NA
CAIHRAGNTIYF
TGTGCCATCCACAGGGCTGGAAACACCATATATTTT
>TRBJ1-1|NA|TRBV7-2|NA
CASSLRVPPEAFF
TGTGCCAGCAGCCTACGAGTCCCGCCCGAAGCTTTCTTT
>TRBJ1-2|NA|TRBV3-1/TRBV3-2|TRBD1
CASSQFTGESGYTF
TGTGCCAGCAGCCAATTTACAGGGGAGAGTGGCTACACCTTC
>TRBJ1-2|NA|TRBV30|NA
CAWRRGRGSGYTF
TGTGCCTGGAGAAGAGGGCGGGGGAGTGGCTACACCTTC
>TRBJ1-5|NA|TRBV6-6|TRBD1
CASGTARDQPQHF
TGTGCCAGCGGGACAGCTCGAGATCAGCCCCAGCATTTT
>TRBJ1-2|NA|TRBV5-1|NA
CASSLGNRDPGLLNYGYTF
TGCGCCAGCAGCTTAGGTAACAGGGACCCCGGACTTTTGAACTATGGCTACACCTTC
>TRBJ1-3|NA|TRBV27|NA
CASSFGRTFGTIYF
TGTGCCAGCAGTTTCGGTAGGACTTTCGGCACCATATATTTT
>TRBJ2-1|NA|TRBV4-1|NA
CASLGLYNEQFF
TGCGCCAGCTTGGGACTTTACAATGAGCAGTTCTTC
>TRBJ1-1|few|TRBV6-1|NA
CASSEVGEAFF
TGTGCCAGCAGTGAAGTCGGTGAAGCTTTCTTT
>TRBJ1-6|NA|TRBV7-6|NA
CASSPRTADNSPLHF
TGTGCCAGCAGCCCCCGGACAGCAGATAATTCACCCCTCCACTTT
>TRBJ2-7|NA|TRBV11-2|NA
CATRRVLENRYEQYF
TGTGCCACGCGCAGGGTTCTAGAGAATCGCTACGAGCAGTACTTC
>TRBJ1-1|once|TRBV28|NA
CASSFVGQGLNTEAFF
TGTGCCAGCAGTTTTGTGGGGCAGGGCTTGAACACTGAAGCTTTCTTT
>TRBJ1-5|NA|TRBV13|NA
CASSLARTSGYQPQHF
TGTGCCAGCAGCTTAGCTCGCACCTCGGGTTATCAGCCCCAGCATTTT
>TRBJ1-2|NA|TRBV25-1|NA
CASSEDWGANYGYTF
TGTGCCAGCAGTGAAGATTGGGGGGCTAACTATGGCTACACCTTC
>TRBJ1-2|NA|TRBV6-5|TRBD1
CASSLTGQAYYGYTF
TGTGCCAGCAGCCTAACGGGACAGGCCTACTATGGCTACACCTTC
>TRBJ2-3|NA|TRBV5-4|TRBD1
CASSSGQGITDTQYF
TGTGCCAGCAGCTCAGGACAGGGGATCACAGATACGCAGTATTTT
>TRBJ1-4|NA|TRBV7-9|TRBD1
CASSFYEDRVNEKLFF
TGTGCCAGCAGCTTCTATGAGGACAGGGTTAATGAAAAACTGTTTTTT
>TRBJ1-1|NA|TRBV6-6|TRBD1
CASSARQGGTEAFF
TGTGCCAGCAGTGCTCGACAGGGAGGCACTGAAGCTTTCTTT
>TRBJ1-2|NA|TRBV11-1|NA
CASSPRQILYGYTF
TGTGCCAGCAGCCCCCGACAGATACTCTATGGCTACACCTTC
>TRBJ2-3|NA|TRBV30|NA
CAWGYGGTDTQYF
TGTGCCTGGGGATACGGAGGCACAGATACGCAGTATTTT